The T cell receptor delta chain under discussion was sequenced for a study of γδ T cells in repeated Plasmodium falciparum infection. Study details: Sampling occurred at baseline, pre-infection for selected infections, and 21 days post-infection.

CDR1 is TSWWSYY and CDR2 is QGS in the germline V gene. Trimming took 5 bases from V and 0 from J, leaving 19 bases between them. The CDR3 spans 17 residues. TRG and TRD sequences were obtained from every sorted gammadelta sample. TCRdb re-called the multiplex PCR reads via CATT. Of 90,000 or so delta-chain clones listed, 0.95% to 1% are singletons. A few counts support this clone. Its target is unknown. This DNA's translation and the protein TCRdb lists, from a much larger clone, do not match at residue 8, likely due to a read error; the protein shown is translated from the DNA. Bulk repertoires came from Vgamma9/Vdelta2+ or Vdelta2-negative gammadelta T cells flow-sorted from PBMC. Study-level points and caveats: Compared with Australian children, Malian Vdelta2-negative repertoires seemed more clonal, less diverse, less shared. Repeated controlled infections reportedly drove waves of new clonotype selection in Vdelta2-negative, mostly Vdelta1+, gammadelta repertoires.

The specimen was gamma-delta T cells from blood. V usage is TRDV1 and J usage is TRDJ1; the D gene is possibly TRDD3 (6 bases). Because TCRdb records no J gene, it was assigned here through a match of the DNA to germline. The origin of this receptor is a pool of human donors (malaria-infected and uninfected, not separated). CDR3 region: CALGTSTDWENTDKLIF. The CDR3 region has the DNA TGTGCTCTTGGGACTTCTACAGACTGGGAGAACACCGATAAACTCATCTTT.